These 5 T cell receptor beta chains share one sample of origin, sequenced in a study of blood T cells in healthy people across ages. It was with a sample-barcoded 5' primer and a J-beta primer mix that a second PCR of roughly 7 to 12 cycles was run. TCRdb recomputed calls from the 5' RACE reads with MiXCR, one row per CDR3 protein. The sample includes over a million distinct CDR3 sequences, around 39% of them seen just once. The sample comprised blood. Receptor source: a woman younger than 35 in good health.

The chain is built from TRBV6-5 and TRBJ2-7; no definite D call. V was pared by 0 bases and J by 4 bases, with 13 bases between. This CDR3 region has 15 residues. In germline, CDR1 is MNHEY, CDR2 SVGAGI. CDR3 sequence (DNA): TGTGCCAGCAGTTACTCTCTAGGGTTTAGGTACGAGCAGTACTTC. Translating it yields CASSYSLGFRYEQYF.

V usage is TRBV9 and J usage is TRBJ1-2; D unresolved. The V gene lost 0 bases and the J gene lost 6 bases, with 21 bases spanning the gap. Germline lookup yields CDR1 SGDLS and CDR2 YYNGEE. CDR3 size: 17 residues. CDR3: CASSVGRGLKILDGYTF. The CDR3, as DNA: TGTGCCAGCAGCGTAGGACGGGGTCTGAAGATTTTAGATGGCTACACCTTC.

There are a few counts of this clonotype. V gene TRBV14 combines with J gene TRBJ2-5; D is ambiguous. V was cut by 1 base and J by 2 bases, with 5 bases left in between. The CDR3 is made up of 13 amino acids. Germline CDR1 reads SGHDN; CDR2 reads FVKESK. The DNA of the CDR3 is TGTGCCAGCAGCCAAGGTTGGCAAGAGACCCAGTACTTC. Protein: CASSQGWQETQYF.

To note about this clonotype: It may be a read error: a sequence one base away is much more abundant. The chain recombines TRBV4-1 with TRBJ1-2, with D tentatively TRBD1 (5 bases). The CDR3 runs to 13 residues. CDR1 MGHRA and CDR2 YSYEKL come from the germline V gene. The CDR3 region is CTSSQGTNYGYTF. The CDR3 DNA sequence: TGCACCAGCAGCCAAGGGACGAACTATGGCTACACCTTC.

This clonotype occurred a few times. This chain links TRBV7-2 with TRBJ2-1, with D unresolved. The CDR3 has 14 amino acids. Germline V lookup: CDR1 SGHTA, CDR2 FQGNSA. The ends were cut back, 5 bases at V and 5 bases at J, with 13 bases in the middle. As DNA, the CDR3 is TGTGCCAGCAGCCCAGATTCCCTACACAATGAGCAGTTCTTC. The encoded protein is CASSPDSLHNEQFF.